Listed below are T cell receptor beta chains from one sample, sequenced in a study of blood T cell repertoires in COVID-19. Method: immunoSEQ multiplex PCR; TCRdb's copy keeps in-frame clones and lacks some. The top ten clones hold around a tenth of a sample with around 310,000 clones, about nine tenths of them seen once. The source material was PBMCs or T cells enriched from blood (not recorded which). These receptors originate from a woman in her thirties or forties who had recovered from COVID-19. Both conserved end residues are part of each CDR3. The D gene is left open where the match is weak. For some rows the clone size is stated as once, few or many, or as a class when expanded; others skip it.

d_call clone_size j_call v_call cdr3_nt cdr3_aa
TRBD1 - TRBJ2-7 TRBV11-2 TGTGCCAGCAGCCCCACCTGGGACAGCTCCTACGAGCAGTACTTC CASSPTWDSSYEQYF
TRBD1 - TRBJ1-2 TRBV29-1 TGCAGCGCGTTATCCCCCGGGACAGTCTATGGCTACACCTTC CSALSPGTVYGYTF
- - TRBJ2-2 TRBV18 TGTGCCAGCTCACCGAGGCTCTTCACCGGGGAGCTGTTTTTT CASSPRLFTGELFF
- once TRBJ1-1 TRBV6-1 TGTGCCAGCAGTGAAGCCTGGGGGGGGAGCACTGAAGCTTTCTTT CASSEAWGGSTEAFF
- once TRBJ1-5 TRBV5-5 TGTGCCAGCAGCCCGACAGAATATAGCAATCAGCCCCAGCATTTT CASSPTEYSNQPQHF
TRBD1 - TRBJ1-1 TRBV10-3 TGTGCCATCAGGGGACAGGGAGAAGCTTTCTTT CAIRGQGEAFF
- - TRBJ2-5 TRBV7-3 TGTGCCAGCAGCCAAGGCCGAGCGGAGACCCAGTACTTC CASSQGRAETQYF
- - TRBJ1-2 TRBV18 TGTGCCAGCTCACCAGGGGCAGGTTATGGCTACACCTTC CASSPGAGYGYTF
- - TRBJ2-7 TRBV24-1 TGTGCCACCAGTGCAGGGGAGTCGGCGAGACAGTACTTC CATSAGESARQYF
- - TRBJ1-2 TRBV28 TGTGCCAGCAGCTCGGGAGGGACCTATGGCTACACCTTC CASSSGGTYGYTF
TRBD1 - TRBJ2-1 TRBV9 TGTGCCAGCAACCGACAGGGCGGGGAGCAGTTCTTC CASNRQGGEQFF
- once TRBJ2-7 TRBV15 TGTGCCACCACTACAACCGGGACACACCAAGGAGACGAGCAGTACTTC CATTTTGTHQGDEQYF
- - TRBJ1-1 TRBV20-1 TGCAGTGCTAGTCGGGGTTTAACTGAAGCTTTCTTT CSASRGLTEAFF
- - TRBJ2-7 TRBV7-6 TGTGCCAGCAGCGGTTACAGGGAATCAGCCTACGAGCAGTACTTC CASSGYRESAYEQYF
- once TRBJ1-2 TRBV28 TGTGCCATTTACCAAGACCGGGGAACTGATGGCTACACCTTC CAIYQDRGTDGYTF
- - TRBJ1-1 TRBV7-2 TGTGCCAGCAGCTTAGAACACAGGGAGAACACTGAAGCTTTCTTT CASSLEHRENTEAFF
TRBD2 - TRBJ2-3 TRBV7-3 TGTGCCAGCAGTTTGCAACTAGCGGACACAGATACGCAGTATTTT CASSLQLADTDTQYF
- - TRBJ2-1 TRBV11-2 TGTGCCAGCAGCTTTAACAACCCGAAGCAGTTCTTC CASSFNNPKQFF
TRBD1 many TRBJ2-2 TRBV19 TGTGCCAGTTCCAGACCCCAGGGGGCAAAAACCGGGGAGCTGTTTTTT CASSRPQGAKTGELFF
- - TRBJ1-1 TRBV4-3 TGCGCCAGCAGCCAAGAAAAGCAACAGATGAACACTGAAGCTTTCTTT CASSQEKQQMNTEAFF
TRBD1 - TRBJ1-3 TRBV12-5 TGTGCTAGTGGTTTGATGATTGGGGGCAGGGGGATCTCTGGAAACACCATATATTTT CASGLMIGGRGISGNTIYF
- - TRBJ2-7 TRBV28 TGTGCCAGCAGTTTTCAGTTAGAGCAGTACTTC CASSFQLEQYF
TRBD1 - TRBJ1-2 TRBV5-1 TGCGCCAGCAGCCTCACAGGGGACTATGGCTACACCTTC CASSLTGDYGYTF
- - TRBJ1-2 TRBV11-3 TGTGCCAGCAGCTCTAATGGCTATGGCTACACCTTC CASSSNGYGYTF
- - TRBJ2-3 TRBV6-5 TGTGCCAGCAGTCCCCGCGGCGGGACCACAGATACGCAGTATTTT CASSPRGGTTDTQYF
TRBD1 once TRBJ1-1 TRBV11-3 TGTGCCAGCAGCCCTTGGGACAGGGGAGGGAGGAACACTGAAGCTTTCTTT CASSPWDRGGRNTEAFF
- - TRBJ1-1 TRBV4-2 TGTGCCAGCAGCCTCTTGGGGCGACACGTGAACACTGAAGCTTTCTTT CASSLLGRHVNTEAFF
- - TRBJ2-1 TRBV7-7 TGTGCTAGCAGCTTACAAGACAGTGCCGACAATGAGCAGTTCTTC CASSLQDSADNEQFF
- once TRBJ1-1 TRBV5-1 TGCGCCAGCAGCTGGGGCGCGAACACTGAAGCTTTCTTT CASSWGANTEAFF
- - TRBJ2-7 TRBV6-5 TGTGCCAGCAGTTACGGCAGGGCACATTACGAGCAGTACTTC CASSYGRAHYEQYF
TRBD1 - TRBJ2-2 TRBV4-3 TGCGCCAGCAGCCAACGGGACAGGGGGCCCCCCGGGGAGCTGTTTTTT CASSQRDRGPPGELFF
- once TRBJ1-3 TRBV19 TGTGCCAGTACTCTACCGGGGGTAGGGGACACCATATATTTT CASTLPGVGDTIYF
- - TRBJ1-2 TRBV7-2 TGTGCCAGCAGCATCAGGGTTCATGGCTACACCTTC CASSIRVHGYTF
- - TRBJ1-4 TRBV2 TGTGCCAGCAGTCTGGCAGGGTCGGCTAATGAAAAACTGTTTTTT CASSLAGSANEKLFF
- - TRBJ2-3 TRBV9 TGTGCCAGCAGCGAAATCATCACAGATACGCAGTATTTT CASSEIITDTQYF
TRBD2 - TRBJ2-3 TRBV24-1 TGTGCCACCAGTGATACTAGCGGGACTTCAGATACGCAGTATTTT CATSDTSGTSDTQYF
- - TRBJ2-7 TRBV10-1 TGCGCCAGCAGTCCATCCAACGGGAACTACGAGCAGTACTTC CASSPSNGNYEQYF